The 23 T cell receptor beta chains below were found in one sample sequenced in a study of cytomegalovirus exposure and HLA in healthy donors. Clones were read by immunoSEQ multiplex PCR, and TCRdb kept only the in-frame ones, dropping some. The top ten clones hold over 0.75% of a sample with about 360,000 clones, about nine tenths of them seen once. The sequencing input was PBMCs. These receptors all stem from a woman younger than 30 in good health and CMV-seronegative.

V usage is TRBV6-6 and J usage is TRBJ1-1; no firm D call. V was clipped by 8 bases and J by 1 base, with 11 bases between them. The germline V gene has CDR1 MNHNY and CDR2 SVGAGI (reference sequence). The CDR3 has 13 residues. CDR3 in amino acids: CASQLQKNTEAFF. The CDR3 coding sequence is TGTGCCAGCCAGTTACAGAAGAACACTGAAGCTTTCTTT.

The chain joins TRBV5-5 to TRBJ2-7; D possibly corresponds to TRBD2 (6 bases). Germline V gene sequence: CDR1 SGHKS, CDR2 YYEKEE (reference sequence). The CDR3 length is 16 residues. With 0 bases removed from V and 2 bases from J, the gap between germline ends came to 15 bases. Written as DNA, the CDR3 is TGTGCCAGCAGCTTGGCCCCGAGCGGGTGGCCCTACGAGCAGTACTTC. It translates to CASSLAPSGWPYEQYF.

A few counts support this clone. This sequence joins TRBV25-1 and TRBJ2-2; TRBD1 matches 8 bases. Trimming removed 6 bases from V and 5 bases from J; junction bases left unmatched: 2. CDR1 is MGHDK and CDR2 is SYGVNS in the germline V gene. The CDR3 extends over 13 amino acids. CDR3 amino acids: CASRGQGTGELFF. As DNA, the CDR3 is TGTGCCAGCAGAGGACAGGGAACCGGGGAGCTGTTTTTT.

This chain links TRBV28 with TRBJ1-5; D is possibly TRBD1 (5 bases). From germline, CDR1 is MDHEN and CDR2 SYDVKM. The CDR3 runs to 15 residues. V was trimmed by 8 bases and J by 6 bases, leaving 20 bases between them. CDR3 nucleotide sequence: TGTGCCAGCCGAATCCTTCAGGGTAGAGGTCAGCCCCAGCATTTT. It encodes CASRILQGRGQPQHF.

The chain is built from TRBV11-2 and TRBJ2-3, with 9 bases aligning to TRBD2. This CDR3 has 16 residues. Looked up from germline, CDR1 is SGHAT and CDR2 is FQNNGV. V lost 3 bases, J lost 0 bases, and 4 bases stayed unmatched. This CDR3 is CASSLGSGSSTDTQYF. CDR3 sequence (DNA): TGTGCCAGCAGCTTGGGTAGCGGGAGTAGCACAGATACGCAGTATTTT.

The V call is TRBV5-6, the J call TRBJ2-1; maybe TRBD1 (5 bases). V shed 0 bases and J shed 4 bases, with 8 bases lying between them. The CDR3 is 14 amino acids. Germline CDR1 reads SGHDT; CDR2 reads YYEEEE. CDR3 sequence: CASSLDDRYNEQFF. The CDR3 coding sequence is TGTGCCAGCAGCTTGGATGACAGATACAATGAGCAGTTCTTC.

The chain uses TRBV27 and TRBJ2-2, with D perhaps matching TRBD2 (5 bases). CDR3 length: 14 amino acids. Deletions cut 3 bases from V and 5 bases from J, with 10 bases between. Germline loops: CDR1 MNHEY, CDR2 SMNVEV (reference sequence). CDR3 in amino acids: CASSFGLFTGELFF. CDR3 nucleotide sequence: TGTGCCAGCAGTTTTGGACTGTTTACCGGGGAGCTGTTTTTT.

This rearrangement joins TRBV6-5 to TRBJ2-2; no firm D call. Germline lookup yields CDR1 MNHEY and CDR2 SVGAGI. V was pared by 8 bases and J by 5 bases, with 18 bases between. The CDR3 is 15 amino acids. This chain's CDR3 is CASRFRRDGTGELFF. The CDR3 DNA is TGTGCCAGCCGGTTCAGGCGTGATGGGACCGGGGAGCTGTTTTTT.

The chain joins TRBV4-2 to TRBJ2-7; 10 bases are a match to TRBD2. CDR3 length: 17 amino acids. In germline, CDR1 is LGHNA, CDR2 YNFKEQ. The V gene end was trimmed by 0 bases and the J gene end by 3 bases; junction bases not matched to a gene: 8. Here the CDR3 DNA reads TGTGCCAGCAGCCAAGAATGGACTAGCGGTACTATCTACGAGCAGTACTTC. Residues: CASSQEWTSGTIYEQYF.

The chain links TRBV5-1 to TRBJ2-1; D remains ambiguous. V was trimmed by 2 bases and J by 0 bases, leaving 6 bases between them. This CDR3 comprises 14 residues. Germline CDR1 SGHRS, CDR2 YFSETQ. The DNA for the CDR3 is TGCGCCAGCAGCTTATCGAGCTCCTACAATGAGCAGTTCTTC. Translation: CASSLSSSYNEQFF. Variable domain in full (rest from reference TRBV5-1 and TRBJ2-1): KAGVTQTPRYLIKTRGQQVTLSCSPISGHRSVSWYQQTPGQGLQFLFEYFSETQRNKGNFPGRFSGRQFSNSRSEMNVSTLELGDSALYLCASSLSSSYNEQFFGPGTRLTVL.

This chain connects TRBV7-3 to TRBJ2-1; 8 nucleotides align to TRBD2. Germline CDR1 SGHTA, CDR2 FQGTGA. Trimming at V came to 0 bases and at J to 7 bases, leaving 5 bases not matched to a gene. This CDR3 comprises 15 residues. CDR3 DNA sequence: TGTGCCAGCAGCTTAACGAGCGGGAGTAGAAATGAGCAGTTCTTC. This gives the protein CASSLTSGSRNEQFF. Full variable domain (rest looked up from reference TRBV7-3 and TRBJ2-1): GAGVSQTPSNKVTEKGKYVELRCDPISGHTALYWYRQSLGQGPEFLIYFQGTGAADDSGLPNDRFFAVRPEGSVSTLKIQRTERGDSAVYLCASSLTSGSRNEQFFGPGTRLTVL.

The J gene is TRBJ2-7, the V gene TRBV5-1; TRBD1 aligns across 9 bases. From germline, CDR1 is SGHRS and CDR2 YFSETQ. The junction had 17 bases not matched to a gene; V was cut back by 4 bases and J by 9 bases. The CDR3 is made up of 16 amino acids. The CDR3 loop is CASSLQDRGITDGQYF. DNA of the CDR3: TGCGCCAGCAGCCTTCAAGACAGGGGGATCACGGACGGGCAGTACTTC.

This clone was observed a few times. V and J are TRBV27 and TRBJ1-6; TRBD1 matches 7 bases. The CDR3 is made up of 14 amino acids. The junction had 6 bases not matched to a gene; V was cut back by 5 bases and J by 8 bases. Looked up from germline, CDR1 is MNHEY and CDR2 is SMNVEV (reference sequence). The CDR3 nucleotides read TGTGCCAGCAGTCCGAGACAGGGTTATTCACCCCTCCACTTT. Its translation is CASSPRQGYSPLHF.

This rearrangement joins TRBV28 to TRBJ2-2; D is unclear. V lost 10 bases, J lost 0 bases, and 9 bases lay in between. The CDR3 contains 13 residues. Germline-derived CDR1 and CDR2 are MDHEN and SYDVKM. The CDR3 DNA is TGTGCCATCACTCGCCCGAACACCGGGGAGCTGTTTTTT. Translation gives CAITRPNTGELFF.

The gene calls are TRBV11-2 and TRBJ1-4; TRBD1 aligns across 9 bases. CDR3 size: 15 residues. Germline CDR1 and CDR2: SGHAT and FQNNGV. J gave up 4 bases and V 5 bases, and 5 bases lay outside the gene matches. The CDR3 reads CASSPQGARNEKLFF. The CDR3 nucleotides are TGTGCCAGCAGCCCACAGGGGGCGCGTAATGAAAAACTGTTTTTT.

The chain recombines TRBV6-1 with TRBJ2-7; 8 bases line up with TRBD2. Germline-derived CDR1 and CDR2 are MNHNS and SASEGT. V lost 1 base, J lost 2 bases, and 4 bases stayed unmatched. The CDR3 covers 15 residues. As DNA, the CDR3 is TGTGCCAGCAGTGAAGAGGTTAGCGGGGCCTACGAGCAGTACTTC. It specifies CASSEEVSGAYEQYF.

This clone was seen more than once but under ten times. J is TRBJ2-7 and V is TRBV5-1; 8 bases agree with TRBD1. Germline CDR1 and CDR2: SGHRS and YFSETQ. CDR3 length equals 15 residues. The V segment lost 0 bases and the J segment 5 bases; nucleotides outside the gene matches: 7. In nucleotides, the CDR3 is TGCGCCAGCAGCTTGGCCTGGCAGGGGGCCCACGAGCAGTACTTC. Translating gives CASSLAWQGAHEQYF.

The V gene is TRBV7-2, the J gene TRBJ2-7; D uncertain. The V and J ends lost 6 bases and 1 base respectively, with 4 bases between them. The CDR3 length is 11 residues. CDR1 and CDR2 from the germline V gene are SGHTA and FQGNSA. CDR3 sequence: CASRYSYEQYF. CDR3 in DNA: TGTGCCAGCAGGTATTCCTACGAGCAGTACTTC. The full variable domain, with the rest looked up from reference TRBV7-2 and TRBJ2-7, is GAGVSQSPSNKVTEKGKDVELRCDPISGHTALYWYRQSLGQGLEFLIYFQGNSAPDKSGLPSDRFSAERTGGSVSTLTIQRTQQEDSAVYLCASRYSYEQYFGPGTRLTVT.

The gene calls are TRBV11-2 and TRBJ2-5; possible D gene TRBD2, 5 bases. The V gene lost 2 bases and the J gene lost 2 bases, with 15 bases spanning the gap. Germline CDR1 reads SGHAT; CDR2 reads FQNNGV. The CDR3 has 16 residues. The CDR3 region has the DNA TGTGCCAGCAGCTTACAGGTAGCGCGGCGTCAAGAGACCCAGTACTTC. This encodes CASSLQVARRQETQYF.

The CDR3 DNA is TGCGCCAGCAGCCGCCTGGCGGGGACCGGAGAGACCCAGTACTTC. This translates into CASSRLAGTGETQYF. J is TRBJ2-5 and V is TRBV4-1; D may be TRBD2 (6 bases). CDR3 size: 15 residues. The germline gives CDR1 MGHRA, CDR2 YSYEKL. The V end lost 4 bases, the J end lost 4 bases, and 16 bases lay between the germline ends.

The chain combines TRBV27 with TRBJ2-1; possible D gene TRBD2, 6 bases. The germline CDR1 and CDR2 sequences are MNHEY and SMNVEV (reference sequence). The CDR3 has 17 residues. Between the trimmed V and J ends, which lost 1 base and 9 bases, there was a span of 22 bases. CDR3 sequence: CASSLLTVRPGDSEQFF. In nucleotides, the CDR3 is TGTGCCAGCAGTTTATTAACCGTGCGGCCGGGAGACAGTGAGCAGTTCTTC.

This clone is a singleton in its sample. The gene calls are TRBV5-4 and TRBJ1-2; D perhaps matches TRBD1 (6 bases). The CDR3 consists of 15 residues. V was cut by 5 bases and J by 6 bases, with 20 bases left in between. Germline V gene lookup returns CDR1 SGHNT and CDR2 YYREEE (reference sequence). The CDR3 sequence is CASSTRTVSENGYTF. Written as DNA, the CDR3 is TGTGCCAGCAGTACCCGGACAGTTTCAGAGAATGGCTACACCTTC.

The CDR3 bases are TGCGCCAGCAGCCGTGCGACAGGGAGCTCTGGAAACACCATATATTTT. Translation: CASSRATGSSGNTIYF. The chain joins TRBV4-1 to TRBJ1-3; TRBD1 matches at 7 bases. Germline V lookup: CDR1 MGHRA, CDR2 YSYEKL. The CDR3 covers 16 residues. The J segment lost 0 bases and the V segment lost 4 bases, leaving 6 bases of the junction unmatched.